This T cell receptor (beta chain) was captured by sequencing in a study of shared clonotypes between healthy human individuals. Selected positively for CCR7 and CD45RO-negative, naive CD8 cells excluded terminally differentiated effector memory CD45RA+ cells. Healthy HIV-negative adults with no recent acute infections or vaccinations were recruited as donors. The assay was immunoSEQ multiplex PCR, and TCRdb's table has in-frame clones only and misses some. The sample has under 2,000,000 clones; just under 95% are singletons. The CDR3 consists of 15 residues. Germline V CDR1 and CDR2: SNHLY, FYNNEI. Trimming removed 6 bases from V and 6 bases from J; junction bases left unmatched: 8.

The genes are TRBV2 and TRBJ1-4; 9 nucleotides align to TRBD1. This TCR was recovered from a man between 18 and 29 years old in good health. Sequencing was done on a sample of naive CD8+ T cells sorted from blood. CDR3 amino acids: CASRNTRDRDEKLFF. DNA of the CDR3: TGTGCCAGCAGGAATACCCGGGACAGGGATGAAAAACTGTTTTTT.